This T cell receptor beta chain emerged from a study of CD8+ T cells in alopecia areata. RNA, once extracted, was reverse transcribed into cDNA for use as the sequencing template. Profiling relied on immunoSEQ multiplex PCR, and the TCRdb table lists in-frame clones only, not all of them. The sample contains about 180,000 clones, 67% of which appear only once. The length of the CDR3 is 15 residues. V was clipped by 4 bases and J by 6 bases, with 18 bases between them. Germline assignment: CDR1 MNHEY and CDR2 SMNVEV (reference sequence). PBMCs were stained for CD3, CD4 and CD8, and CD4+ and CD8+ T cells were sorted.

This chain connects TRBV27 to TRBJ2-5, with D uncertain. This receptor was taken from a human donor with alopecia areata. Specimen: CD8+ T cells sorted from blood, collected at week 0. CDR3 amino acids: CASSSSGPKGQTQYF. The CDR3 DNA reads TGTGCCAGCAGTTCGTCCGGGCCAAAAGGGCAGACCCAGTACTTC.